Each of the 18 T cell receptor beta chains below was sequenced from the same sample in a study of CD8+CD57+ T cells in acquired aplastic anemia. Genomic DNA provided the template from which TCR beta VDJ and CDR3 profiles were obtained. TCRdb ran MiXCR on the reads and lists one entry per CDR3 protein. The sample contains about 81,000 distinct CDR3 sequences, under 50% of which appear only once. What was sequenced was sorted CD4+, CD8+, or CD8+CD57+ T cells (not recorded which) from PBMCs. Source of these receptors: a human donor in good health, serving as a control.

Comment on this clonotype: A single base separates this from a much larger clone, so it may be a read error. This CDR3 fails to terminate in the conserved phenylalanine or tryptophan, so it likely reflects a read error. The gene calls are TRBV5-1 and TRBJ1-1; D gene unclear. Trimming removed 6 bases at V and 0 bases at J, with 12 bases between. The CDR3 is 14 amino acids. CDR1 and CDR2 from the germline V gene are SGHRS and YFSETQ. CDR3 amino acids: CASTPVDLNTEAFL. In DNA form, the CDR3 reads TGCGCCAGCACCCCGGTAGACCTGAACACTGAAGCTTTCCTT.

In its sample, this clonotype was seen many times. The V and J genes are TRBV28 and TRBJ2-7; maybe TRBD2 (6 bases). CDR3 length equals 15 residues. The V end lost 6 bases, the J end lost 0 bases, and 15 bases lay between the germline ends. Germline V gene lookup returns CDR1 MDHEN and CDR2 SYDVKM. The CDR3 DNA reads as TGTGCCAGCAGCTTCAGGCGGGGAAGCTCCTACGAGCAGTACTTC. Translated: CASSFRRGSSYEQYF.

This clonotype was seen only once. J is TRBJ1-1 and V is TRBV20-1; TRBD1 is a possible D gene (6 bases). Germline lookup yields CDR1 DFQATT and CDR2 SNEGSKA (reference sequence). Trimming cost V 3 bases and J 0 bases, with 20 bases left between them. The CDR3 runs to 17 residues. The CDR3 is CSARRGTGRNMNTEAFF. CDR3 DNA sequence: TGCAGTGCTAGGCGAGGTACAGGGAGGAACATGAACACTGAAGCTTTCTTT.

V gene TRBV19 combines with J gene TRBJ2-7; no clear D gene. Per germline, CDR1 LNHDA and CDR2 SQIVND (reference sequence). The CDR3 has 12 residues. The ends were cut back, 1 base at V and 5 bases at J, with 6 bases in the middle. The CDR3 reads CASSIGLDEQYF. As DNA, the CDR3 is TGTGCCAGTAGTATAGGGCTAGACGAGCAGTACTTC.

Of note for this clonotype: Possible read error: a much larger clone is one base away. J is TRBJ2-7 and V is TRBV12-5, with D hard to call. CDR1 and CDR2 from the germline V gene are LGHNT and FRNRAP. The CDR3 contains 12 residues. CDR3 loop: CASGAWVYGQYF. DNA of the CDR3: TGTGCTAGTGGAGCCTGGGTCTACGGGCAGTACTTC.

This clonotype was counted at least ten times. V usage is TRBV7-9 and J usage is TRBJ2-2, with 7 bases aligning to TRBD2. The CDR3 sequence is 16 residues long. Germline V gene lookup returns CDR1 SEHNR and CDR2 FQNEAQ (reference sequence). The junction had 11 bases not matched to a gene; V was cut back by 6 bases and J by 4 bases. The CDR3 is CASRPLAGVGTGELFF. The CDR3 DNA sequence: TGTGCCAGCAGGCCATTAGCGGGCGTCGGCACCGGGGAGCTGTTTTTT.

The chain is built from TRBV15 and TRBJ2-5; D possibly corresponds to TRBD2 (7 bases). The CDR3 sequence is 17 residues long. The V end lost 0 bases, the J end lost 2 bases, and 16 bases lay between the germline ends. Germline V lookup: CDR1 LNHNV, CDR2 YYDKDF (reference sequence). CDR3 sequence: CATSRDSGGAQQETQYF. Written as DNA, the CDR3 is TGTGCCACCAGCAGAGATAGTGGGGGGGCCCAGCAAGAGACCCAGTACTTC.

This clonotype was observed at least ten times. The gene calls are TRBV12-3 or TRBV12-4 and TRBJ1-1; D unresolved. V shed 7 bases and J shed 0 bases, with 6 bases lying between them. The CDR3 length is 12 residues. CDR3 sequence (DNA): TGTGCCAGCACGGGAGTGAACACTGAAGCTTTCTTT. It is translated as CASTGVNTEAFF.

The count of this clonotype is one. This chain connects TRBV10-3 to TRBJ2-7; tentatively, D is TRBD1 (5 bases). Matching the DNA end better, TRBJ2-5 makes the J call doubtful. Germline CDR1 is ENHRY and CDR2 is SYGVKD. CDR3 length: 13 amino acids. The CDR3: CAIRDTLDETQYF. The CDR3 region has the DNA TGTGCCATCAGGGACACCCTGGACGAGACCCAGTACTTC.

This rearrangement joins TRBV30 to TRBJ1-2, with D perhaps matching TRBD1 (5 bases). The CDR3 is made up of 12 amino acids. V lost 3 bases and J 6 bases, leaving 11 bases between the germline ends. Germline CDR1 and CDR2: GTSNPN and SVGIG (reference sequence). The CDR3 spells CAWSPGVNGYTF. The CDR3 DNA reads TGTGCCTGGAGCCCGGGGGTGAATGGCTACACCTTC.

This clonotype was found many times. The chain joins TRBV4-1 to TRBJ2-7, with D maybe TRBD1 (7 bases). Germline V gene data show CDR1 as MGHRA and CDR2 as YSYEKL. V was clipped by 2 bases and J by 3 bases, with 14 bases between them. The CDR3 extends over 15 amino acids. The CDR3 spells CASSQTEGAYYEQYF. CDR3 nucleotides: TGCGCCAGCAGCCAAACGGAGGGGGCGTACTACGAGCAGTACTTC.

This clonotype came up many times. The chain has TRBV7-9 and TRBJ2-7; D possibly corresponds to TRBD1 (5 bases). The germline V gene encodes CDR1 SEHNR and CDR2 FQNEAQ (reference sequence). The CDR3 runs to 15 residues. V was trimmed by 4 bases and J by 4 bases, leaving 17 bases between them. The CDR3 region has the DNA TGTGCCAGCAGCTCCGGGCAGGGAACTATATACGAGCAGTACTTC. Its protein is CASSSGQGTIYEQYF.

This clonotype was recorded many times. V is TRBV13 and J is TRBJ2-7; TRBD1 or TRBD2 may be the D gene (5 bases each). V lost 5 bases and J lost 3, with 11 bases in between. Looked up from germline, CDR1 is PRHDT and CDR2 is FYEKMQ (reference sequence). The CDR3 totals 13 residues. CDR3 loop: CASSQDGGYEQYF. The DNA for the CDR3 is TGTGCCAGCAGCCAAGATGGGGGCTACGAGCAGTACTTC.

This clonotype was detected many times. V and J are TRBV2 and TRBJ2-7; the D is unclear. The V end was cut by 4 bases, the J end by 0 bases, with 10 bases between. CDR3 length: 14 amino acids. Per germline, CDR1 SNHLY and CDR2 FYNNEI. The CDR3 protein is CASSGRTSSYEQYF. DNA for the CDR3: TGTGCCAGCAGTGGCAGAACGAGCTCCTACGAGCAGTACTTC.

Only one count was recorded for this clonotype. The chain joins TRBV7-9 to TRBJ2-5, with D maybe TRBD2 (5 bases). This CDR3 spans 15 amino acids. Trimming pared 1 base from V and 5 bases from J, leaving 14 bases between. The V gene's germline CDR1 is SEHNR and CDR2 FQNEAQ (reference sequence). This CDR3 reads CASSLGPSRGETQYF. DNA for the CDR3: TGTGCCAGCAGCTTAGGGCCCAGTCGAGGGGAGACCCAGTACTTC. Variable domain in full (rest from reference TRBV7-9 and TRBJ2-5): DTGVSQNPRHKITKRGQNVTFRCDPISEHNRLYWYRQTLGQGPEFLTYFQNEAQLEKSRLLSDRFSAERPKGSFSTLEIQRTEQGDSAMYLCASSLGPSRGETQYFGPGTRLLVL.

The V call is TRBV10-3, the J call TRBJ1-6; no reliable D call. The CDR3 has 15 residues. Germline assignment: CDR1 ENHRY and CDR2 SYGVKD. Trimming shortened V by 0 bases and J by 7 bases, and 10 bases separated the two germline ends. The DNA for the CDR3 is TGTGCCATCAGTGAGTCCTCGCCCCCAAATTCACCCCTCCACTTT. It specifies CAISESSPPNSPLHF.

This clonotype was seen repeatedly, ten times or more. The V and J genes are TRBV11-1 and TRBJ2-7, with TRBD2 matching over 9 bases. Per germline, CDR1 SGHAT and CDR2 FQDESV (reference sequence). The CDR3 spans 16 residues. V gave up 6 bases and J gave up 3 bases; unmatched junction bases: 12. The CDR3 coding sequence is TGTGCCAGCAGACCGACTACTGGCGGGGGGGTCTACGAGCAGTACTTC. This gives the protein CASRPTTGGGVYEQYF.

This clonotype was found many times. The chain joins TRBV29-1 to TRBJ1-1, with a possible D match to TRBD1 (5 bases). CDR1 SQVTM and CDR2 ANQGSEA come from the germline V gene. Trimming took off 2 bases at V and 7 bases at J, with 23 bases between the two ends. This CDR3 is 16 amino acids long. The CDR3 spells CSVEHGFRVRSDEAFF. The CDR3 DNA is TGCAGCGTTGAACACGGTTTCAGGGTCAGGTCAGATGAAGCTTTCTTT.